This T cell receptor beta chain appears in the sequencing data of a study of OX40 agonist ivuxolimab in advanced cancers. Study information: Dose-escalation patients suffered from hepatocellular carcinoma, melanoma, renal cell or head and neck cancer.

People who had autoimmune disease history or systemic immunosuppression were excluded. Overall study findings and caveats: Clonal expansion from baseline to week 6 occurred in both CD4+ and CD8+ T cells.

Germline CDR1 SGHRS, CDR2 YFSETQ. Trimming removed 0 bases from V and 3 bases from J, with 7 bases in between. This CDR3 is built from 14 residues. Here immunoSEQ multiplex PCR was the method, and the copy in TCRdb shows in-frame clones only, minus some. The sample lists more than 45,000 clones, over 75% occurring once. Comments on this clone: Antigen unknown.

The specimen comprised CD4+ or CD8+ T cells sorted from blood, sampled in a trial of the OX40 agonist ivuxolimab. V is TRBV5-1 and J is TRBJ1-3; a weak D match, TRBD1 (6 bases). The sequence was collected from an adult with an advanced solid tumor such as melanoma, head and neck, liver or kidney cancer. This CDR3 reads CASSLVGGGNTIYF. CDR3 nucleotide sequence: TGCGCCAGCAGCTTGGTAGGGGGTGGAAACACCATATATTTT.